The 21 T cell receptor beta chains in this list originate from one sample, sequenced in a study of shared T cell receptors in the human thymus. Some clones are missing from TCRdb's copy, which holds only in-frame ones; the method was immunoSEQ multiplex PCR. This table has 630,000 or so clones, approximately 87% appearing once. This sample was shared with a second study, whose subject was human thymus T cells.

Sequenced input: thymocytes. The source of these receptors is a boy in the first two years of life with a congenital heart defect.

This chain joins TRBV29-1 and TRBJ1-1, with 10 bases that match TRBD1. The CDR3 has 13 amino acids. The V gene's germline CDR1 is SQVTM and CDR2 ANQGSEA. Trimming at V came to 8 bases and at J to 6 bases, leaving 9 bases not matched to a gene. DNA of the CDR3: TGCAGCCACCGAACCGGGACAGGGGCTGAAGCTTTCTTT. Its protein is CSHRTGTGAEAFF.

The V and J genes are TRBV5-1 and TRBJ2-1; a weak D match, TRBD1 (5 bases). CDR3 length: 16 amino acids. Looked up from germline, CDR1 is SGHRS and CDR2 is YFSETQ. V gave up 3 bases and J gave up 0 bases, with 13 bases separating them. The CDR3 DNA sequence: TGCGCCAGCAGCTGTGGACATCCCGGCTCCTACAATGAGCAGTTCTTC. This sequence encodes CASSCGHPGSYNEQFF.

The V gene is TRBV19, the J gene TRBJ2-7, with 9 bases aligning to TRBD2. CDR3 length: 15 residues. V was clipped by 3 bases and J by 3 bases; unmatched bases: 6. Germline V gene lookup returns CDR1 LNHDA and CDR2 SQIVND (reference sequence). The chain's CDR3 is CASSMSGRFGYEQYF. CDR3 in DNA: TGTGCCAGTAGTATGAGCGGGAGGTTCGGCTACGAGCAGTACTTC.

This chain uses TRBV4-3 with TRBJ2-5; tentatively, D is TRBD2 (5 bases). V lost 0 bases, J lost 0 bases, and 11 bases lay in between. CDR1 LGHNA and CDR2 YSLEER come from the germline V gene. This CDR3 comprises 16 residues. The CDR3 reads CASSQDEGRDQETQYF. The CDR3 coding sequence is TGCGCCAGCAGCCAAGACGAGGGCAGAGACCAAGAGACCCAGTACTTC.

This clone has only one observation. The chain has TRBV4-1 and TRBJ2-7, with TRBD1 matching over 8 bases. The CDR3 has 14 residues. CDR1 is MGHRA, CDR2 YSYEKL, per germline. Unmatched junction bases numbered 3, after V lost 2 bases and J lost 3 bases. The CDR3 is CASSQTTGDYEQYF. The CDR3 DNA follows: TGCGCCAGCAGCCAAACGACAGGGGACTACGAGCAGTACTTC.

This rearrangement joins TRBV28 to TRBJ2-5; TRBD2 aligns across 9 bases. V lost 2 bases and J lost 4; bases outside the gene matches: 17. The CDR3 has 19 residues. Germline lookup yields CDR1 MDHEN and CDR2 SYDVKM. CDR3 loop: CASSLGTSGSLKKRETQYF. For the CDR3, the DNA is TGTGCCAGCAGTTTAGGCACTAGCGGGTCGCTCAAAAAACGAGAGACCCAGTACTTC.

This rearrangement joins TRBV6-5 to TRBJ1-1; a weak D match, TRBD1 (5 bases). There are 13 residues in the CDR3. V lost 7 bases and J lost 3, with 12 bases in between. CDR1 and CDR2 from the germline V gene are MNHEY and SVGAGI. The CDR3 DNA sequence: TGTGCCAGCAACCAGGGCCTGGACACTGAAGCTTTCTTT. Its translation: CASNQGLDTEAFF.

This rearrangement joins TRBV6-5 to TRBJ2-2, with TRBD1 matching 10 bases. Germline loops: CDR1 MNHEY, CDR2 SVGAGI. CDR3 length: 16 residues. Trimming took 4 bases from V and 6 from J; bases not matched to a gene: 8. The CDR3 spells CASSSGGQGRAGELFF. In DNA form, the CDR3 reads TGTGCCAGCAGTTCCGGGGGACAGGGGCGCGCCGGGGAGCTGTTTTTT.

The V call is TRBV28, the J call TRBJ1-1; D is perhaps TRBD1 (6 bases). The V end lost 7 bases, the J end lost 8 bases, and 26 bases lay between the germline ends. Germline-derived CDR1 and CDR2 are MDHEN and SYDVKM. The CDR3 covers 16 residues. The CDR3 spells CASTPSDSRLPREAFF. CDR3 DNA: TGTGCCAGCACACCCTCGGACAGCCGCCTTCCTAGAGAAGCTTTCTTT.

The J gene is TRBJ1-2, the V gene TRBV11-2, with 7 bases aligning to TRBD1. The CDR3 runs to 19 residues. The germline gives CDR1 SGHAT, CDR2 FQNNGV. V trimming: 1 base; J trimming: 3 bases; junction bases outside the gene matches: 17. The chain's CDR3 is CASSLGIGGDETPYYGYTF. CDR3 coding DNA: TGTGCCAGCAGCTTAGGGATAGGGGGCGATGAAACTCCTTACTATGGCTACACCTTC.

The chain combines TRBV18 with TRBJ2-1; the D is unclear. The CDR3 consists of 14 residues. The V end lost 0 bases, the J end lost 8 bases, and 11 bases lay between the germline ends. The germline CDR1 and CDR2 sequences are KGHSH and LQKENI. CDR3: CASSPPVKSDEQFF. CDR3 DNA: TGTGCCAGCTCACCACCGGTTAAATCGGATGAGCAGTTCTTC.

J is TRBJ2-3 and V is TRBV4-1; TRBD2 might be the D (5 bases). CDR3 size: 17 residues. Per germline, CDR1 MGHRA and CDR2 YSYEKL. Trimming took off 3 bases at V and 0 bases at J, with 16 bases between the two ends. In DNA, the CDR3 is TGCGCCAGCAGCCACTCTCCTAGCACCTCTAGCACAGATACGCAGTATTTT. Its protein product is CASSHSPSTSSTDTQYF.

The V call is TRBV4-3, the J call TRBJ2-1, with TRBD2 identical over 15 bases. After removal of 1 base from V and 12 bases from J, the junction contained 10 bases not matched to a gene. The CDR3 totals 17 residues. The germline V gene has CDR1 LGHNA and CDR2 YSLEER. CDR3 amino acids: CASSQVRPGLAGGGQFF. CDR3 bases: TGCGCCAGCAGCCAAGTCCGACCGGGACTAGCGGGAGGAGGGCAGTTCTTC.

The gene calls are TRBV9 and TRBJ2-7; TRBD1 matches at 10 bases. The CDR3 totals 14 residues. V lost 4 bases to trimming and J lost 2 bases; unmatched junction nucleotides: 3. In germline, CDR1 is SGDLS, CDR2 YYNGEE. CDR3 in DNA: TGTGCCAGCAGCCTCGGACAGGGGGCCTACGAGCAGTACTTC. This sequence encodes CASSLGQGAYEQYF.

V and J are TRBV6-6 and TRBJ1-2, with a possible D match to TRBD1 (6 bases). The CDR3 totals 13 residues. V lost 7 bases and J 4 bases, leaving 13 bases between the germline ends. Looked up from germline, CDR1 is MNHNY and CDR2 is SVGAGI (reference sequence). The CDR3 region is CASKSRGVYGYTF. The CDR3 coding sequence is TGTGCCAGCAAGAGCAGGGGCGTCTATGGCTACACCTTC.

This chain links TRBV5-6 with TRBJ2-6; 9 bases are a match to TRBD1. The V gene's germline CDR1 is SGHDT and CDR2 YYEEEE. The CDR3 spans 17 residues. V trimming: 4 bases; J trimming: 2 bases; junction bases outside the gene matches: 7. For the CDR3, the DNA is TGTGCCAGCAGCCTCCGGGACAGGGTAACTGGGGCCAACGTCCTGACTTTC. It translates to CASSLRDRVTGANVLTF.

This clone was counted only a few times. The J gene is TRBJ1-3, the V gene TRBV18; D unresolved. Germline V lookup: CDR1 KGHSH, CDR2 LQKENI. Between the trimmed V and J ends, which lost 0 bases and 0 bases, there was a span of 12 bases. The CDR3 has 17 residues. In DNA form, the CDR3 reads TGTGCCAGCTCACCACCGGGGAGTCAATCCTCTGGAAACACCATATATTTT. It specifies CASSPPGSQSSGNTIYF.

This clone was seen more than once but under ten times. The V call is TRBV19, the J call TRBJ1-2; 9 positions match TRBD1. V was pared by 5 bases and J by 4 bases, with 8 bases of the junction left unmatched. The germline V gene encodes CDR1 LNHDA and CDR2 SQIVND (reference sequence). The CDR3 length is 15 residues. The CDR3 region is CASSVRQGGIYGYTF. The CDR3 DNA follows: TGTGCCAGTAGTGTAAGACAGGGGGGAATCTATGGCTACACCTTC.

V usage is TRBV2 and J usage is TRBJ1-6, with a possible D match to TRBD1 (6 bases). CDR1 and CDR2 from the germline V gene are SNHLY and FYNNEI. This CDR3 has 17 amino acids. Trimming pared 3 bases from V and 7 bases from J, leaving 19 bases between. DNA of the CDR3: TGTGCCAGCAGTGACAGGACAGATTCTATAGGGAATTCACCCCTCCACTTT. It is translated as CASSDRTDSIGNSPLHF.

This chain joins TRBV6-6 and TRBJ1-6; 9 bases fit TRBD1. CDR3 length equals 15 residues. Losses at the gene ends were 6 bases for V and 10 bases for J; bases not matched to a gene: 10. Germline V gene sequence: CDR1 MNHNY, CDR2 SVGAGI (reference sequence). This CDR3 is CASSTTTGGESPLHF. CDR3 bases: TGTGCCAGCAGCACGACCACAGGGGGCGAATCACCCCTCCACTTT.

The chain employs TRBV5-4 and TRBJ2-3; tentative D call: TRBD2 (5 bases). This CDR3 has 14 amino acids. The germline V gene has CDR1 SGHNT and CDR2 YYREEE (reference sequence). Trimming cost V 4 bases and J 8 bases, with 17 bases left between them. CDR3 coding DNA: TGTGCCAGCAGCATAAGTCCGGGGAGCGGTACGCAGTATTTT. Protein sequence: CASSISPGSGTQYF.